Following are 20 T cell receptor beta chains from one sample sequenced in a study of molecular identifiers for immune sequencing clone quantification. TCRdb itself ran the PCR reads through MiXCR, one entry per CDR3 protein. The sample has roughly 630,000 distinct CDR3 sequences; around 25% are singletons. The sample taken for sequencing was naive CD8+ T cells from blood, with Jurkat cell RNA spiked in. Specified subset: FACS-sorted CD8+CD4-CCR7+CD45RA+ naive T cells. The receptors originated from a human donor in good health. Some libraries in this study had Jurkat cell RNA spiked in.

About this clonotype itself: The junction departs from the called germline gene at one end, perhaps through a read error. The V call is TRBV5-3, the J call TRBJ2-1; 13 bases map to TRBD2. TRBV5-3 is noted as an ORF with a role that remains uncertain. The CDR3 is 15 residues long. This CDR3 reads CASSFTSGGDNEQFF. The CDR3 DNA follows: TGTGCCAGCAGCTTTACTAGCGGGGGGGACAATGAGCAGTTCTTC.

This clonotype was observed a few times. Sequence at one end of the junction differs from germline and may be a read error. V is TRBV7-2 and J is TRBJ2-7; 7 nucleotides match TRBD1. Germline assignment: CDR1 SGHTA and CDR2 FQGNSA. The CDR3 sequence is 11 residues long. The CDR3 nucleotides are TGTGCCAGCCACTACTTAGGGGGCCTCGACTTC. Residues: CASHYLGGLDF. Drawing the rest from reference TRBV7-2 and TRBJ2-7, the complete variable domain is GAGVSQSPSNKVTEKGKDVELRCDPISGHTALYWYRQSLGQGLEFLIYFQGNSAPDKSGLPSDRFSAERTGGSVSTLTIQRTQQEDSAVYLCASHYLGGLDFGPGTRLTVT.

This clonotype showed up many times. This sequence joins TRBV4-1 and TRBJ2-7; 7 positions agree with TRBD1. V was clipped by 0 bases and J by 2 bases; unmatched bases: 10. Germline values: CDR1 MGHRA, CDR2 YSYEKL. The length of the CDR3 is 17 residues. The CDR3 sequence is CASSQEAPPGTAYEQYF. CDR3 DNA sequence: TGCGCCAGCAGCCAAGAGGCCCCCCCCGGGACAGCCTACGAGCAGTACTTC.

This clonotype appeared a few times. The chain is built from TRBV12-3 or TRBV12-4 and TRBJ2-1; TRBD2 matches 7 bases. The V segment lost 5 bases and the J segment 4 bases; nucleotides outside the gene matches: 8. CDR3 size: 15 residues. The CDR3 region is CASSTRLADYNEQFF. CDR3 nucleotide sequence: TGTGCCAGCAGTACCCGTCTAGCGGATTACAATGAGCAGTTCTTC.

This clonotype was found many times. The chain links TRBV20-1 to TRBJ2-7, with 8 bases that match TRBD1. There are 14 residues in the CDR3. V was pared by 4 bases and J by 6 bases, with 11 bases of the junction left unmatched. Germline V gene data show CDR1 as DFQATT and CDR2 as SNEGSKA (reference sequence). CDR3 sequence: CSANSDREFSEQYF. The CDR3 coding sequence is TGCAGTGCTAACTCGGACAGGGAGTTTAGCGAGCAGTACTTC.

This clonotype has just a few counts. The chain joins TRBV28 to TRBJ2-5, with 9 bases matching TRBD1. The CDR3 runs to 16 residues. V trimming: 5 bases; J trimming: 4 bases; junction bases outside the gene matches: 11. The germline gives CDR1 MDHEN, CDR2 SYDVKM. The CDR3 spells CASSQQGARRGETQYF. CDR3 nucleotides: TGTGCCAGCAGTCAACAGGGGGCTCGGCGTGGAGAGACCCAGTACTTC.

A remark on this clonotype: Since the CDR3 does not end with the conserved phenylalanine or tryptophan, this likely comes from a read error. The chain is built from TRBV16 and TRBJ2-4; possibly TRBD1 for D (6 bases). This CDR3 has 14 residues. The V gene lost 6 bases and the J gene lost 5 bases, with 14 bases spanning the gap. Germline-derived CDR1 and CDR2 are KGHSY and FQNENV. The CDR3 bases are TGTGCCAGCAGAGAAACAGGGTCCCAAAACATTCAGTACTAC. Encoded protein: CASRETGSQNIQYY.

On this clonotype: A much larger clone lies one base from this, so it may be a read error. The gene calls are TRBV4-3 and TRBJ1-1; D gene ambiguous. The germline CDR1 and CDR2 sequences are LGHNA and YSLEER. The CDR3 sequence is 13 residues long. CDR3 region: CASNQVTNTEAFF. The CDR3 DNA reads TGCGCCAGCAACCAAGTTACGAACACTGAAGCTTTCTTT.

As for this clonotype: A much larger clone differs from this one at a single base, so this may be a read error. This chain uses TRBV5-4 with TRBJ2-1; D call uncertain. In germline, CDR1 is SGHNT, CDR2 YYREEE (reference sequence). The CDR3 length is 13 residues. V lost 2 bases to trimming and J lost 7 bases, with 10 bases between them. The CDR3, as DNA: TGTGCCAGCAGCTTCATCCTAGGGAATGAGCAGTTCTTC. Amino acid sequence: CASSFILGNEQFF.

The chain couples TRBV30 to TRBJ2-7; 7 nucleotides align to TRBD1. Trimming at V came to 2 bases and at J to 4 bases, leaving 11 bases not matched to a gene. The germline CDR1 and CDR2 sequences are GTSNPN and SVGIG (reference sequence). The CDR3 is 15 residues long. This chain's CDR3 is CAWSFLRGQGYEQYF. CDR3 coding DNA: TGTGCCTGGAGTTTTCTGAGGGGGCAGGGTTACGAGCAGTACTTC. Looking up the rest from reference TRBV30 and TRBJ2-7 gives the full variable domain: SQTIHQWPATLVQPVGSPLSLECTVEGTSNPNLYWYRQAAGRGLQLLFYSVGIGQISSEVPQNLSASRPQDRQFILSSKKLLLSDSGFYLCAWSFLRGQGYEQYFGPGTRLTVT.

This clonotype has just a few counts. This chain joins TRBV7-6 and TRBJ1-2, with 12 bases lining up with TRBD1. CDR3 size: 18 residues. Germline V gives CDR1 SGHVS, CDR2 FNYEAQ. V was pared by 5 bases and J by 4 bases, with 14 bases of the junction left unmatched. The CDR3 nucleotides are TGTGCCAGCAGCCCAATCCCGGGACAGGGGGCTATGTTCTATGGCTACACCTTC. Its protein product is CASSPIPGQGAMFYGYTF.

About this clonotype itself: This could be a read error, since a much larger clone is one nucleotide away. In this CDR3 the conserved last residue, phenylalanine or tryptophan, is missing, so a read error is likely. The CDR3 loop reads CASGLYLGGPAGANVLTL. As DNA, the CDR3 is TGTGCTAGTGGTTTGTATCTCGGGGGGCCAGCTGGGGCCAACGTCCTGACTCTC. This rearrangement joins TRBV12-5 to TRBJ2-6; perhaps TRBD2 as D (7 bases). Germline CDR1 reads LGHNT; CDR2 reads FRNRAP. Trimming cost V 2 bases and J 2 bases, with 16 bases left between them. The CDR3 totals 18 residues.

A word on this clonotype: A much larger clone is a single base away; this may be a read error. V is TRBV11-2 and J is TRBJ2-7, with 7 bases aligning to TRBD2. Germline loops: CDR1 SGHAT, CDR2 FQNNGV. The CDR3 is 12 amino acids. The CDR3 here is CASSFALRERYF. CDR3 nucleotide sequence: TGTGCCAGCAGCTTCGCCCTGCGGGAGCGGTACTTC.

Regarding this clonotype: A single base separates this from a much larger clone, so it may be a read error. This rearrangement joins TRBV30 to TRBJ2-1; D unresolved. Trimming removed 3 bases at V and 2 bases at J, with 17 bases between. The CDR3 runs 16 residues. Germline assignment: CDR1 GTSNPN and CDR2 SVGIG (reference sequence). The CDR3 DNA is TGTGCCTGGAGCGCCAATTGGGTGGGTACCTACAATGAGCAGTTCTTC. Encoded protein: CAWSANWVGTYNEQFF.

This clonotype was found many times. This chain joins TRBV4-3 and TRBJ2-1; possible D gene TRBD2, 6 bases. The CDR3 is made up of 15 amino acids. V lost 4 bases and J 8 bases, leaving 18 bases between the germline ends. Germline V gene data show CDR1 as LGHNA and CDR2 as YSLEER. This CDR3 reads CASSPLGGGGDEQFF. The CDR3 DNA is TGCGCCAGCAGCCCGCTAGGTGGGGGAGGAGATGAGCAGTTCTTC.

A remark on this clonotype: It may be a read error: a sequence one base away is much more abundant. The CDR3 bases are TGTGCCGGCAGCTTACGGGCTAGCGAGACAGATACGCAGTATTTT. Encoded protein: CAGSLRASETDTQYF. The chain joins TRBV7-8 to TRBJ2-3; D perhaps matches TRBD2 (6 bases). The CDR3 consists of 15 residues. Germline V gene sequence: CDR1 SGHVS, CDR2 FQNEAQ.

Regarding this clonotype: It may be a read error: a sequence one base away is much more abundant. The chain employs TRBV30 and TRBJ1-1; D remains ambiguous. Trimming took 4 bases from V and 4 from J, leaving 16 bases between them. CDR3 length: 14 amino acids. CDR1 GTSNPN and CDR2 SVGIG come from the germline V gene (reference sequence). The CDR3 protein is CAWNLGSMITEAFF. CDR3 sequence (DNA): TGTGCCTGGAATTTAGGCAGCATGATCACTGAAGCTTTCTTT.

This clonotype appeared many times. The rearrangement links TRBV14 to TRBJ2-7; no firm D call. V was pared by 4 bases and J by 2 bases, with 9 bases between. CDR1 is SGHDN and CDR2 is FVKESK in the germline V gene. The CDR3 is 13 amino acids. The CDR3 reads CASSPVIAYEQYF. CDR3 nucleotides: TGTGCCAGCAGCCCGGTCATCGCCTACGAGCAGTACTTC.

This clonotype was seen at least ten times. The chain joins TRBV4-3 to TRBJ1-2; D may be TRBD1 (5 bases). Germline V gives CDR1 LGHNA, CDR2 YSLEER. The CDR3 is 15 residues long. The V end lost 0 bases, the J end lost 8 bases, and 16 bases lay between the germline ends. CDR3 region: CASSQEGSRAGGYTF. The CDR3 bases are TGCGCCAGCAGCCAAGAAGGGTCCAGGGCAGGAGGCTACACCTTC.

In this sample, this clonotype turned up many times. This chain links TRBV2 with TRBJ1-5; 7 bases align to TRBD1. Germline V lookup: CDR1 SNHLY, CDR2 FYNNEI. The length of the CDR3 is 13 residues. The CDR3 nucleotides read TGTGGGGTAGGGGGCTATAGCAATCAGCCCCAGCATTTT. Amino acids: CGVGGYSNQPQHF.